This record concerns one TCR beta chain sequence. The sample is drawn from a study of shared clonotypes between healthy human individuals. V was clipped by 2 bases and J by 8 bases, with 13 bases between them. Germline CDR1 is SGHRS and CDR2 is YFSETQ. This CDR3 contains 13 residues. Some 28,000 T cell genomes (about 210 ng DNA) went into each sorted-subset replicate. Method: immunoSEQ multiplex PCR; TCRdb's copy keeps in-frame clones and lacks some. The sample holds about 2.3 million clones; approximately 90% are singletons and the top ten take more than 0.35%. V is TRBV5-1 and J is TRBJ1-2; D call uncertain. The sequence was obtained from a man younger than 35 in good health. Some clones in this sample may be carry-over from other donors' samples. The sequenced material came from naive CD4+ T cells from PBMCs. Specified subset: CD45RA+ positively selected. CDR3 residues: CASSFTPQEGYTF. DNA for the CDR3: TGCGCCAGCAGCTTTACTCCCCAGGAGGGCTACACCTTC.